This entry is about one T cell receptor beta chain. Its antigen is as yet unknown. This sample is drawn from a study of CD8+CD57+ T cells in acquired aplastic anemia. Study background: Sorted CD4+ and CD8+ cells gave a mean 3.2 ug DNA, range roughly 0.18 to 30 ug.

This CDR3 spans 16 amino acids. Germline-derived CDR1 and CDR2 are MNHNS and SASEGT. V was shortened by 6 bases and J by 1 base, with 18 bases between the two germline ends. Genomic DNA templated the TCR beta VDJ and CDR3 profiling. A single record per CDR3 protein comes from TCRdb applying MiXCR to the reads. The table lists some 150,000 distinct CDR3 sequences, more than 45% of them singletons, with 0.85% to 1.2% in the top ten. Study conclusions and caveats: Sharing between patients and controls was observed for around 30 CD8+ CDR3 sequences.

Patients picked for sequencing had shown CD8+CD57+ cell expansion detected by flow cytometry. Severe acquired aplastic anemia affected all patients. Patients had received no therapy at the time of blood sampling. The TCR sequence derives from a human donor with aplastic anemia. The chain uses TRBV6-1 and TRBJ1-2; D not resolved. Specimen: sorted CD4+, CD8+, or CD8+CD57+ T cells (not recorded which) from PBMCs. CDR3 DNA sequence: TGTGCCAGCAGCTTGACTACCGGTCGGAATAACTATGGCTACACCTTC. It encodes CASSLTTGRNNYGYTF.